These 20 T cell receptor beta chains share one sample of origin, sequenced in a study of T cells after yellow fever vaccination. TCRdb fed the 5' RACE reads into MiXCR, producing one record per CDR3 protein. The repertoire includes fewer than 100,000 distinct CDR3 sequences, 5.8% of them detected once, and under 50% sits in the top ten. Specimen: CD8+ T cells sorted from PBMCs, collected 10 days after the yellow fever booster vaccination. Every receptor here comes from a man aged 18 to 30 who received the YFV17D yellow fever vaccine.

This clonotype was detected a few times. The V call is TRBV4-1, the J call TRBJ2-5; possible D gene TRBD2, 7 bases. CDR1 MGHRA and CDR2 YSYEKL come from the germline V gene. V lost 2 bases to trimming and J lost 3 bases, with 19 bases between them. The CDR3 runs to 17 residues. CDR3 protein: CASSQFFPGGRKETQYF. The CDR3 region has the DNA TGCGCCAGCAGCCAATTTTTCCCGGGGGGCCGGAAAGAGACCCAGTACTTC.

This clonotype came up a few times. The rearrangement joins TRBV7-8 to TRBJ2-5; 9 bases are a match to TRBD1. V was pared by 5 bases and J by 4 bases, with 11 bases of the junction left unmatched. This CDR3 has 16 amino acids. Germline-derived CDR1 and CDR2 are SGHVS and FQNEAQ. CDR3 bases: TGTGCCAGCAGCCCCGCCCCAGGACAGGGGACAGAGACCCAGTACTTC. The encoded protein is CASSPAPGQGTETQYF.

V usage is TRBV4-1 and J usage is TRBJ1-2; no clear D. V was clipped by 1 base and J by 3 bases, with 12 bases between them. The CDR3 has 15 amino acids. In germline, CDR1 is MGHRA, CDR2 YSYEKL. Written as DNA, the CDR3 is TGCGCCAGCAGCCAAGTGGCCGGGCTCGACTATGGCTACACCTTC. This sequence encodes CASSQVAGLDYGYTF.

This clonotype was counted only a few times. The V and J genes are TRBV4-3 and TRBJ2-5; D is perhaps TRBD2 (5 bases). CDR1 is LGHNA, CDR2 YSLEER, per germline. V was trimmed by 0 bases and J by 3 bases, leaving 14 bases between them. The CDR3 contains 16 residues. This CDR3 reads CASSQDWAAREETQYF. In DNA form, the CDR3 reads TGCGCCAGCAGCCAAGATTGGGCAGCGAGGGAAGAGACCCAGTACTTC.

This clonotype was counted ten times or more. The rearrangement links TRBV5-1 to TRBJ1-1, with D unresolved. With 4 bases removed from V and 2 bases from J, the gap between germline ends came to 12 bases. CDR3 length: 14 amino acids. The germline CDR1 and CDR2 sequences are SGHRS and YFSETQ. The CDR3 coding sequence is TGCGCCAGCAGCGAGGTCTACGGAAACACTGAAGCTTTCTTT. This encodes CASSEVYGNTEAFF.

This clonotype was seen a few times. The chain couples TRBV25-1 to TRBJ2-2; the D call may be TRBD1 or TRBD2 (5 bases each). CDR3 length: 15 residues. Deletions cut 1 base from V and 1 base from J, with 7 bases between. CDR1 and CDR2 from the germline V gene are MGHDK and SYGVNS. The CDR3 loop is CASSELRGNTGELFF. In DNA form, the CDR3 reads TGTGCCAGCAGTGAATTGAGGGGGAACACCGGGGAGCTGTTTTTT.

A few counts support this clonotype. The chain couples TRBV4-2 to TRBJ2-2, with 8 bases identical to TRBD2. This CDR3 has 17 amino acids. Germline loops: CDR1 LGHNA, CDR2 YNFKEQ. V lost 1 base to trimming and J lost 0 bases; unmatched junction nucleotides: 4. The CDR3 here is CASSQALAATNTGELFF. The CDR3 region has the DNA TGTGCCAGCAGCCAAGCACTAGCGGCCACGAACACCGGGGAGCTGTTTTTT.

The rearrangement joins TRBV27 to TRBJ2-1; D possibly corresponds to TRBD1 (6 bases). Trimming left V 9 bases short and J 10 bases short, with 13 bases between. This CDR3 spans 11 amino acids. The germline CDR1 and CDR2 sequences are MNHEY and SMNVEV (reference sequence). The CDR3 region is CASQGIREQFF. CDR3 DNA: TGTGCCAGTCAGGGGATACGGGAGCAGTTCTTC.

This sequence joins TRBV12-3 or TRBV12-4 and TRBJ2-2, with 7 bases fitting TRBD2. This CDR3 has 11 residues. With 8 bases clipped from V and 7 bases from J, the junction kept 1 base outside the gene matches. The CDR3 nucleotides read TGTGCCAGCGGGGGGGTCGGGGAGCTGTTTTTT. It specifies CASGGVGELFF.

This clonotype came up a few times. This rearrangement joins TRBV4-1 to TRBJ2-7, with a tentative D call TRBD1 (6 bases). Germline-derived CDR1 and CDR2 are MGHRA and YSYEKL. V lost 4 bases and J 6 bases, leaving 16 bases between the germline ends. CDR3 length equals 14 residues. CDR3 DNA sequence: TGCGCCAGCAGCCCCTTGCCGTTACAGGGCGAGCAGTACGTC. This codes for CASSPLPLQGEQYV.

The J gene is TRBJ1-5, the V gene TRBV7-8; D remains ambiguous. The germline gives CDR1 SGHVS, CDR2 FQNEAQ. Trimming shortened V by 6 bases and J by 2 bases, and 11 bases separated the two germline ends. This CDR3 comprises 14 residues. The CDR3 region is CASRPPGGNQPQHF. The CDR3 DNA reads as TGTGCCAGCAGACCCCCTGGGGGCAATCAGCCCCAGCATTTT.

This clonotype was counted only a few times. V is TRBV14 and J is TRBJ1-2, with TRBD1 matching 11 bases. Germline V gives CDR1 SGHDN, CDR2 FVKESK. CDR3 length: 16 residues. Losses at the gene ends were 2 bases for V and 6 bases for J; bases not matched to a gene: 8. The CDR3 DNA reads TGTGCCAGCAGCCAATTTGGGACAGGGGGGAAGGATGGCTACACCTTC. This translates into CASSQFGTGGKDGYTF.

This clonotype was counted many times. The CDR3, as DNA: TGCGCCAGCAGCCAGGCAGGGGGCCCCTACGAGCAGTACTTC. It encodes CASSQAGGPYEQYF. The rearrangement links TRBV4-1 to TRBJ2-7; 8 bases align to TRBD1. The CDR3 is 14 amino acids. V was pared by 3 bases and J by 2 bases, with 3 bases of the junction left unmatched. The germline V gene encodes CDR1 MGHRA and CDR2 YSYEKL.

This clonotype was seen at least ten times. V is TRBV4-2 and J is TRBJ2-1; tentatively, D is TRBD2 (6 bases). CDR3 length: 15 amino acids. The V gene lost 1 base and the J gene lost 7 bases, with 14 bases spanning the gap. Germline V gene lookup returns CDR1 LGHNA and CDR2 YNFKEQ. The CDR3 DNA is TGTGCCAGCAGCCAAGCTCGGGGGAGCTTAAATGAGCAGTTCTTC. Protein sequence: CASSQARGSLNEQFF.

This clonotype has a handful of counts. The chain combines TRBV29-1 with TRBJ1-5, with D unresolved. Germline CDR1 reads SQVTM; CDR2 reads ANQGSEA. V shed 5 bases and J shed 6 bases, with 14 bases lying between them. The CDR3 spans 13 residues. CDR3 coding DNA: TGCAGCGTTCTAATAAGTGGCGGTCAGCCCCAGCATTTT. It translates to CSVLISGGQPQHF. Drawing the rest from reference TRBV29-1 and TRBJ1-5, the complete variable domain is SAVISQKPSRDICQRGTSLTIQCQVDSQVTMMFWYRQQPGQSLTLIATANQGSEATYESGFVIDKFPISRPNLTFSTLTVSNMSPEDSSIYLCSVLISGGQPQHFGDGTRLSIL.

A few counts support this clonotype. The V gene is TRBV6-5, the J gene TRBJ2-7; TRBD1 agrees at 10 bases. CDR1 MNHEY and CDR2 SVGAGI come from the germline V gene. V was pared by 0 bases and J by 2 bases, with 1 base of the junction left unmatched. The CDR3 is 15 residues long. The CDR3 sequence is CASSYSDRGAYEQYF. In nucleotides, the CDR3 is TGTGCCAGCAGTTACTCGGACAGGGGGGCCTACGAGCAGTACTTC.

This clonotype was counted ten times or more. The chain employs TRBV4-3 and TRBJ2-7; tentative D call: TRBD1 (5 bases). V was shortened by 4 bases and J by 1 base, with 8 bases between the two germline ends. CDR1 is LGHNA and CDR2 is YSLEER in the germline V gene. This CDR3 is 13 amino acids long. The CDR3 region has the DNA TGCGCCAGCAGCCCGTCAGGGTCCTACGAGCAGTACTTC. This sequence encodes CASSPSGSYEQYF.

The rearrangement uses TRBV12-3 or TRBV12-4 and TRBJ2-1; D is unclear. V gave up 1 base and J gave up 9 bases, with 4 bases separating them. This CDR3 is built from 11 residues. The CDR3 reads CASSLGLEQFF. Here the CDR3 DNA reads TGTGCCAGCAGTTTAGGCCTTGAGCAGTTCTTC.

Ten or more counts support this clonotype. The chain uses TRBV7-9 and TRBJ2-7, with D perhaps TRBD1 or TRBD2 (5 bases each). The CDR3 has 15 amino acids. The germline V gene has CDR1 SEHNR and CDR2 FQNEAQ (reference sequence). The V end lost 6 bases, the J end lost 2 bases, and 17 bases lay between the germline ends. The CDR3 DNA reads TGTGCCAGCAGTTGGACACGGGACGTAACCTACGAGCAGTACTTC. Its protein is CASSWTRDVTYEQYF.

This clonotype was recorded many times. This chain uses TRBV10-3 with TRBJ2-7; D is ambiguous. The CDR3 sequence is 12 residues long. The germline V gene has CDR1 ENHRY and CDR2 SYGVKD. V lost 0 bases and J 6 bases, leaving 6 bases between the germline ends. CDR3 DNA: TGTGCCATCAGTGAGTCTATGGGCGAGCAGTACGTC. It specifies CAISESMGEQYV.